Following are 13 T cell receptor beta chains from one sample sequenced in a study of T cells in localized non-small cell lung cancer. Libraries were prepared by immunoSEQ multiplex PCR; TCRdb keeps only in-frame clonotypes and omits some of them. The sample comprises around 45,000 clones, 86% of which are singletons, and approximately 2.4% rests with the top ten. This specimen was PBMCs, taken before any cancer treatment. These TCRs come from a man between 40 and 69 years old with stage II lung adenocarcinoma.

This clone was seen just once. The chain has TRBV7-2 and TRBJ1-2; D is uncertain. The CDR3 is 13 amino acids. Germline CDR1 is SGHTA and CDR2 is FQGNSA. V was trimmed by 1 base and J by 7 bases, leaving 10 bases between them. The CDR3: CASSLGQDPGYTF. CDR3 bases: TGTGCCAGCAGCTTAGGCCAGGACCCTGGCTACACCTTC.

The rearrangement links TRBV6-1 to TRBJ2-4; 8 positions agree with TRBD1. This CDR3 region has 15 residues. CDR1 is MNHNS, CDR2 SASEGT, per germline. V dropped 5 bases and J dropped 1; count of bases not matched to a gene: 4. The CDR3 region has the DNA TGTGCCAGCAGTCCAGGGGGCGCGGCCAAAAACATTCAGTACTTC. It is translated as CASSPGGAAKNIQYF.

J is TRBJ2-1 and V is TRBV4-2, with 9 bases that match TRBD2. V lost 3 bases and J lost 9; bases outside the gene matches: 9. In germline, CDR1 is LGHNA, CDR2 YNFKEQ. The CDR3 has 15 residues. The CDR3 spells CASSHPGTSISEQFF. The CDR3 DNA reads TGTGCCAGCAGCCACCCCGGGACTAGCATTAGTGAGCAGTTCTTC.

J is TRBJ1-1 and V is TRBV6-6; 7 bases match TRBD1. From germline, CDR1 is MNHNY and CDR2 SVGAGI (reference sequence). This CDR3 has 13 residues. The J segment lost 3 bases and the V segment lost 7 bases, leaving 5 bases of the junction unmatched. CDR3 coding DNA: TGTGCCAGCAAGGACAGGACCGACACTGAAGCTTTCTTT. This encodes CASKDRTDTEAFF.

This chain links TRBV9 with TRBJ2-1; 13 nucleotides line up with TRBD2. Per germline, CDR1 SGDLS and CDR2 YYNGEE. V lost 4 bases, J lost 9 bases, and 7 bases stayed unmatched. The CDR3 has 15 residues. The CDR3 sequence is CASSPQGTSGVEQFF. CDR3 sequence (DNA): TGTGCCAGCAGCCCCCAAGGGACTAGCGGGGTTGAGCAGTTCTTC. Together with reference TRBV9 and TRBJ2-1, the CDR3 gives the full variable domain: DSGVTQTPKHLITATGQRVTLRCSPRSGDLSVYWYQQSLDQGLQFLIQYYNGEERAKGNILERFSAQQFPDLHSELNLSSLELGDSALYFCASSPQGTSGVEQFFGPGTRLTVL.

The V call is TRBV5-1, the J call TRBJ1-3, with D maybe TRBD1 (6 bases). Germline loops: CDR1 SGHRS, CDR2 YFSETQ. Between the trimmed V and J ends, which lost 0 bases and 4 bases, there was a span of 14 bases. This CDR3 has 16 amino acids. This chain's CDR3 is CASSLDPGARGNTIYF. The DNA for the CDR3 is TGCGCCAGCAGCTTGGACCCAGGGGCTCGCGGAAACACCATATATTTT.

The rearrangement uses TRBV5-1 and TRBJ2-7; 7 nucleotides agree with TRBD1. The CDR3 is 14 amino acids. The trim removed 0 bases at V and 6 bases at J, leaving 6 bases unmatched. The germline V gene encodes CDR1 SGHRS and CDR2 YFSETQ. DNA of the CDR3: TGCGCCAGCAGCTTGGCCGAGGGGGCGGGCGAGCAGTACTTC. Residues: CASSLAEGAGEQYF.

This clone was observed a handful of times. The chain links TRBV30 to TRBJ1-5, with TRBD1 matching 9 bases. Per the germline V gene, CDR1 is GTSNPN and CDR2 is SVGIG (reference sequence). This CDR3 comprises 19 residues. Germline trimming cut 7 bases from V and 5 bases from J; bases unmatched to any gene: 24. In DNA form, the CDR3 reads TGTGCCTCCCCGAGGGGACAGGGCCTTGAATGGGGAATACATCAGCCCCAGCATTTT. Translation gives CASPRGQGLEWGIHQPQHF.

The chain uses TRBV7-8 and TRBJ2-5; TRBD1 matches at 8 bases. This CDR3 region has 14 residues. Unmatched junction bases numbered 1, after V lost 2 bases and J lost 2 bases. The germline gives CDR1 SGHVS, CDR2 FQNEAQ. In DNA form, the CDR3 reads TGTGCCAGCAGCTTATGGACAGGGCAAGAGACCCAGTACTTC. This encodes CASSLWTGQETQYF.

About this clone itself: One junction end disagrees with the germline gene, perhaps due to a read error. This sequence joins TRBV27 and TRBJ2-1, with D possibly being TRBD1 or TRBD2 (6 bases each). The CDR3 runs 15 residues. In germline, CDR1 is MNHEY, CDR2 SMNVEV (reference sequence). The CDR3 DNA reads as TGTGCTAGCAAGGGCGTGACTAGGGGGAAGGATGAGCAGTTCTTC. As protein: CASKGVTRGKDEQFF.

The chain's CDR3 is CASSFSGRANEKLFF. In DNA, the CDR3 is TGTGCCAGCAGCTTCTCGGGGAGGGCGAATGAAAAACTGTTTTTT. J is TRBJ1-4 and V is TRBV5-5, with D uncertain. V was cut by 2 bases and J by 5 bases, with 13 bases left in between. Germline loops: CDR1 SGHKS, CDR2 YYEKEE (reference sequence). The CDR3 length is 15 residues.

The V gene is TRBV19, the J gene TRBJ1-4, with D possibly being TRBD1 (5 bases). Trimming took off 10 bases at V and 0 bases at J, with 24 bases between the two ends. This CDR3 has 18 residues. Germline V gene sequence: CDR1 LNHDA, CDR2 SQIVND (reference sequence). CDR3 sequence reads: CATYPRVVGGATNEKLFF. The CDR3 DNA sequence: TGTGCCACGTACCCCAGGGTGGTTGGAGGAGCAACTAATGAAAAACTGTTTTTT.

In DNA, the CDR3 is TGTGCCAGCAGCCAAGAAGACCGATACAAAAACATTCAGTACTTC. Its protein product is CASSQEDRYKNIQYF. The gene calls are TRBV4-2 and TRBJ2-4, with D uncertain. The CDR3 has 15 residues. The germline CDR1 and CDR2 sequences are LGHNA and YNFKEQ. With 0 bases removed from V and 3 bases from J, the gap between germline ends came to 9 bases.